This T cell receptor beta chain originates from a study of blood T cell repertoires in COVID-19. About the research overall: Acute and convalescent COVID-19 specimens originated in the United States, Italy and Spain.

Profiling relied on immunoSEQ multiplex PCR, and the TCRdb table lists in-frame clones only, not all of them. Of around 160,000 clones listed, 84% are singletons. This CDR3 has 15 amino acids. Germline V CDR1 and CDR2: MNHNS, SASEGT. V lost 3 bases and J lost 5; bases outside the gene matches: 6. The chain combines TRBV6-1 with TRBJ2-5; TRBD1 aligns across 10 bases. The source is a human donor in a cohort sampled during active COVID-19. The material sequenced was peripheral blood. CDR3 coding DNA: TGTGCCAGCAGTGATAAGACAGGGGGCCCGGAGACCCAGTACTTC. It codes for CASSDKTGGPETQYF.